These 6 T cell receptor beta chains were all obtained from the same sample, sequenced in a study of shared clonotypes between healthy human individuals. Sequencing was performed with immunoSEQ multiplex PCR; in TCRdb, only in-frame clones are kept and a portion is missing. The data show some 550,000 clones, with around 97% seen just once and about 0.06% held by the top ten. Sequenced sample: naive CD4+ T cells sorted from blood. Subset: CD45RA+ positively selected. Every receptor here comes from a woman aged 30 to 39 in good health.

CDR3 sequence: CASSYVDRGNNSNQPQHF. CDR3 DNA: TGTGCCAGCAGCTACGTGGACAGGGGTAATAATAGCAATCAGCCCCAGCATTTT. V and J are TRBV11-2 and TRBJ1-5; TRBD1 matches at 9 bases. Germline V gives CDR1 SGHAT, CDR2 FQNNGV. V shed 4 bases and J 0 bases; nucleotides not matched to a gene: 10. The CDR3 has 18 residues.

The CDR3: CASSLEGTYPYEQYF. For the CDR3, the DNA is TGCGCCAGCAGCTTGGAGGGAACGTACCCCTACGAGCAGTACTTC. This chain links TRBV5-1 with TRBJ2-7; no firm D call. This CDR3 region has 15 residues. CDR1 SGHRS and CDR2 YFSETQ come from the germline V gene. V lost 0 bases and J 2 bases, leaving 12 bases between the germline ends.

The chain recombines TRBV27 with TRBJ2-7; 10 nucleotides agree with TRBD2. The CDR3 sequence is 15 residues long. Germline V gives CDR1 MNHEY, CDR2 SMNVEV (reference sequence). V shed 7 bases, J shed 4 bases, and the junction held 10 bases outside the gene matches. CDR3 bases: TGTGCCAGCACTTCCCGGCTAGCGGGAGCATACGAGCAGTACTTC. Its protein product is CASTSRLAGAYEQYF.

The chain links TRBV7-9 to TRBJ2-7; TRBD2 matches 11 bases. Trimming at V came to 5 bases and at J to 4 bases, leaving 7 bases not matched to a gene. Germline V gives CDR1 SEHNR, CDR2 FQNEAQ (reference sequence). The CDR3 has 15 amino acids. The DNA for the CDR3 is TGTGCCAGCAGCACAAAGGGGACTAGCGGTTACGAGCAGTACTTC. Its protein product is CASSTKGTSGYEQYF.

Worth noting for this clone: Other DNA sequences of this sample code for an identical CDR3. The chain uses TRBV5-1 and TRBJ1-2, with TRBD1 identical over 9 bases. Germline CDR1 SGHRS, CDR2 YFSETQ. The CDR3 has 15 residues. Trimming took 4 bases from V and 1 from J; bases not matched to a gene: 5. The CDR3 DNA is TGCGCCAGCAGCCTTCCGGGACAGGGTAACTATGGCTACACCTTC. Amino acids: CASSLPGQGNYGYTF.

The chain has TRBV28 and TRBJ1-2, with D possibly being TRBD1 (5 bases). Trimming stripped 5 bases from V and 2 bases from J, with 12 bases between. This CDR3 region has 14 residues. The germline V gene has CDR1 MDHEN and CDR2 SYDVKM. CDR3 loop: CASSPRQPNYGYTF. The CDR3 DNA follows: TGTGCCAGCAGTCCCCGACAGCCCAACTATGGCTACACCTTC.